This is a list of T cell receptor beta chains from one sample in a study of cytomegalovirus exposure and HLA in healthy donors. The assay was immunoSEQ multiplex PCR, and TCRdb's table has in-frame clones only and misses some. The sample lists approximately 210,000 clones; over 60% were seen once. The sample comprised PBMCs. The receptors were gathered from a woman in her forties in good health and CMV-seronegative. Each CDR3 is given with its conserved first and last residue. The order of the fields is clone size, V gene, J gene, D gene, CDR3 protein, CDR3 DNA. A D gene is named only where the DNA matches it firmly. Size is stated for part of the rows, as once, few or many counts, or as a class when the clone is expanded.

>.|TRBV5-4|TRBJ1-1|.
CASSLQTHTEAFF
TGTGCCAGCAGCTTACAGACACACACTGAAGCTTTCTTT
>.|TRBV4-3|TRBJ1-2|.
CASSQEGAGVGYGYTF
TGCGCCAGCAGCCAAGAGGGGGCAGGGGTCGGCTATGGCTACACCTTC
>.|TRBV6-6|TRBJ2-1|TRBD2
CASRPTGTSGMNEQFF
TGTGCCAGCAGGCCTACCGGGACTAGCGGGATGAATGAGCAGTTCTTC
>few|TRBV30|TRBJ2-7|.
CAWRPRGVYEQYF
TGTGCCTGGAGGCCCCGCGGGGTCTACGAGCAGTACTTC
>few|TRBV19|TRBJ1-5|TRBD1
CASSRGTGENQPQHF
TGTGCCAGTAGTAGAGGGACAGGGGAGAATCAGCCCCAGCATTTT
>.|TRBV10-2|TRBJ2-5|.
CASSGGVGETQYF
TGCGCCAGCAGTGGGGGGGTTGGGGAGACCCAGTACTTC
>.|TRBV25-1|TRBJ1-2|.
CASSGGGYGYTF
TGTGCCAGCAGTGGAGGGGGATATGGCTACACCTTC
>.|TRBV7-3|TRBJ1-4|TRBD1
CASSRDRGEKLFF
TGTGCCAGCAGCCGGGACAGGGGTGAAAAACTGTTTTTT
>.|TRBV11-3|TRBJ1-1|TRBD1
CASSLVRGRATEAFF
TGTGCCAGCAGCTTAGTGAGGGGGCGGGCGACTGAAGCTTTCTTT
>.|TRBV5-1|TRBJ1-1|.
CASSLSGDTEAFF
TGCGCCAGCAGCTTGTCGGGGGACACTGAAGCTTTCTTT
>.|TRBV7-6|TRBJ2-3|.
CASSLEVSRRPDTQYF
TGTGCCAGCAGCTTAGAGGTTTCTAGACGCCCGGATACGCAGTATTTT
>once|TRBV4-3|TRBJ1-2|TRBD1
CASSQGGQEYYGYTF
TGCGCCAGCAGCCAAGGGGGACAGGAATACTATGGCTACACCTTC
>.|TRBV19|TRBJ2-1|TRBD2
CASSISGRAVLFF
TGTGCCAGTAGTATTAGCGGGAGGGCCGTATTGTTCTTC
>.|TRBV7-9|TRBJ1-1|.
CASARGTEAFF
TGTGCCAGCGCTAGGGGCACTGAAGCTTTCTTT
>.|TRBV5-4|TRBJ2-1|TRBD2
CASSLSSGASYNEQFF
TGTGCCAGCAGCTTGTCTAGCGGGGCCTCCTACAATGAGCAGTTCTTC
>.|TRBV30|TRBJ1-5|TRBD1
CASGQLSNQPQHF
TGTGCCTCGGGACAGTTAAGCAATCAGCCCCAGCATTTT
>.|TRBV5-1|TRBJ1-1|.
CASSGGPPKNTEAFF
TGCGCCAGCAGCGGCGGGCCCCCGAAGAACACTGAAGCTTTCTTT
>once|TRBV7-9|TRBJ1-2|.
CASSTQGHYTF
TGTGCCAGCAGCACTCAGGGACACTACACCTTC
>few|TRBV11-3|TRBJ2-2|TRBD2
CASSLGTSENTGELFF
TGTGCCAGCAGCTTAGGGACTAGCGAGAACACCGGGGAGCTGTTTTTT
>.|TRBV21-1|TRBJ2-7|.
CASNDMTYEQYF
TGTGCCAGCAACGACATGACCTACGAGCAGTACTTC
>.|TRBV20-1|TRBJ2-1|.
CSARGSLEQFF
TGCAGTGCTAGAGGGAGCCTTGAGCAGTTCTTC
>.|TRBV29-1|TRBJ2-2|TRBD2
CSVEDSWTSGFKGTGELFF
TGCAGCGTTGAGGATTCCTGGACTAGCGGGTTCAAGGGTACCGGGGAGCTGTTTTTT
>.|TRBV11-3|TRBJ2-7|.
CASSLDLYEQYF
TGTGCCAGCAGCTTAGACCTCTACGAGCAGTACTTC
>.|TRBV25-1|TRBJ1-1|TRBD1
CASRPQGAGTEAFF
TGTGCCAGCAGACCCCAGGGGGCTGGCACTGAAGCTTTCTTT
>.|TRBV5-1|TRBJ2-5|.
CASSLEHLQETQYF
TGCGCCAGCAGCTTGGAACACCTTCAAGAGACCCAGTACTTC
>.|TRBV29-1|TRBJ1-2|.
CSVEASTESYGYTF
TGCAGCGTTGAAGCCTCGACAGAGAGTTATGGCTACACCTTC
>.|TRBV27|TRBJ1-4|TRBD1
CASSLTGTAEKLFF
TGTGCCAGCAGTTTAACCGGGACAGCGGAAAAACTGTTTTTT
>.|TRBV9|TRBJ1-2|.
CASSVGGRGYTF
TGTGCCAGCAGCGTAGGAGGTAGAGGCTACACCTTC
>.|TRBV4-3|TRBJ2-2|.
CASSQGTVNTGELFF
TGCGCCAGCAGCCAAGGGACAGTGAACACCGGGGAGCTGTTTTTT
>.|TRBV29-1|TRBJ1-1|.
CSVSQGRTEAFF
TGCAGCGTGTCACAGGGCCGCACTGAAGCTTTCTTT
>.|TRBV2|TRBJ1-1|.
CASSVFKRAEGNTEAFF
TGTGCCAGCAGTGTTTTTAAGAGGGCCGAGGGGAACACTGAAGCTTTCTTT
>.|TRBV5-1|TRBJ2-3|TRBD1
CASSLEDRGTDTQYF
TGCGCCAGCAGCTTGGAAGACAGGGGCACAGATACGCAGTATTTT
>.|TRBV19|TRBJ1-1|TRBD1
CASSIDLGTGGHGEAFF
TGTGCCAGTAGTATAGATCTGGGTACAGGGGGGCACGGTGAAGCTTTCTTT
>.|TRBV19|TRBJ1-1|.
CASSWQGTEAFF
TGTGCCAGTAGTTGGCAGGGTACTGAAGCTTTCTTT
>few|TRBV19|TRBJ1-4|.
CASSPTYPGEKLFF
TGTGCCAGTAGTCCGACTTACCCCGGGGAAAAACTGTTTTTT